The present TCR beta chain was sequenced within a study of shared clonotypes between healthy human individuals. Whole-study context: CD4 naive and memory got three plates each, CD8 naive two, CD8 memory one.

From germline, CDR1 is MDHEN and CDR2 SYDVKM. Between the trimmed V and J ends, which lost 10 bases and 5 bases, there was a span of 12 bases. The CDR3 is made up of 13 amino acids. Data came from immunoSEQ multiplex PCR; TCRdb stores just in-frame clones and leaves some out. The data show 2 million to 2.5 million clones, around 92% seen once. This clone came up once. Its specificity is unknown. Study findings and constraints: Clonotypes which were not shared had lower generation probabilities than clonotypes that all four donors shared. Memory subsets generally showed lower estimated richness than naive subsets. Clonotype sharing among donors was expected to depend on sequencing depth.

The material sequenced was naive CD4+ T cells from PBMCs. Sample subset: CD45RA+ positively selected. The chain combines TRBV28 with TRBJ1-6; D uncertain. This TCR came from a man aged 18 to 30 in good health. Some clones in this sample may be carry-over from other donors' samples. CDR3 DNA sequence: TGTGCCACGACTGACCTTGATAATTCACCCCTCCACTTT. Translation gives CATTDLDNSPLHF.